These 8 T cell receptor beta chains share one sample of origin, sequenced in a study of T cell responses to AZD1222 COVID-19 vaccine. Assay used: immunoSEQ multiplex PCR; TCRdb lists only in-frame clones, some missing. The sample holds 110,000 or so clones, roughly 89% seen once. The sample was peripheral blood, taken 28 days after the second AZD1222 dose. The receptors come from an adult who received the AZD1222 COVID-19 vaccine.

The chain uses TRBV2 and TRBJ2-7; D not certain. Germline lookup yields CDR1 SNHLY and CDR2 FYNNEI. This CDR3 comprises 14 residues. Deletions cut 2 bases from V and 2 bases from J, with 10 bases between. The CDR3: CASSERALTYEQYF. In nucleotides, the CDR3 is TGTGCCAGCAGTGAAAGAGCACTAACCTACGAGCAGTACTTC.

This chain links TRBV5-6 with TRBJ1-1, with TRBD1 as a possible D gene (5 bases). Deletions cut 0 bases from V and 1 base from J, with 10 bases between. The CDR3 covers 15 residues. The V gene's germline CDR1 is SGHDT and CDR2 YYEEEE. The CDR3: CASSLGGSWNTEAFF. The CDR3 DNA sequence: TGTGCCAGCAGCTTGGGGGGGTCGTGGAACACTGAAGCTTTCTTT.

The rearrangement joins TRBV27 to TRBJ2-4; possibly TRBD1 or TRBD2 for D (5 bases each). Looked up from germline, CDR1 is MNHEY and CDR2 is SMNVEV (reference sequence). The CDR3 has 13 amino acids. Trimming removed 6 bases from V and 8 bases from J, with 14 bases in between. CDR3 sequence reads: CASRPRGRHIQYF. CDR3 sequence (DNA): TGTGCCAGCAGGCCCCGGGGACGACACATTCAGTACTTC.

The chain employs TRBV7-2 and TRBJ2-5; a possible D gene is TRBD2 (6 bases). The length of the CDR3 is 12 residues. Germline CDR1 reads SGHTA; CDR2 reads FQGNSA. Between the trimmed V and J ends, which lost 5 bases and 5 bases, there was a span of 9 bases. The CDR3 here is CASSPGRETQYF. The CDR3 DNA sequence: TGTGCCAGCAGCCCAGGGAGGGAGACCCAGTACTTC.

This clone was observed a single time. The CDR3 nucleotides are TGTGCCAGCAGTGACCGGGGGCGAGGTGAAAAACTGTTTTTT. Residues: CASSDRGRGEKLFF. This chain connects TRBV6-1 to TRBJ1-4, with a weak D call TRBD1 (6 bases). Germline CDR1 is MNHNS and CDR2 is SASEGT. The CDR3 has 14 amino acids. Trimming shortened V by 3 bases and J by 7 bases, and 12 bases separated the two germline ends.

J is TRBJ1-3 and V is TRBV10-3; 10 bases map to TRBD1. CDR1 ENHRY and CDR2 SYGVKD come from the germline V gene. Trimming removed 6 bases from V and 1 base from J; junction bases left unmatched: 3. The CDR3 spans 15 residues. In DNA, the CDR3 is TGTGCCATCAGGGACAGGGGGAAGTCTGGAAACACCATATATTTT. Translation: CAIRDRGKSGNTIYF.

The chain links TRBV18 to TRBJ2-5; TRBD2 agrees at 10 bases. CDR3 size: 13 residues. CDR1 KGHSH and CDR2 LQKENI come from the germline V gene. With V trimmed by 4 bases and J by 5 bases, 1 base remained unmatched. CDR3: CASSQGLAETQYF. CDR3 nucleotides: TGTGCCAGCTCACAGGGACTAGCGGAGACCCAGTACTTC.

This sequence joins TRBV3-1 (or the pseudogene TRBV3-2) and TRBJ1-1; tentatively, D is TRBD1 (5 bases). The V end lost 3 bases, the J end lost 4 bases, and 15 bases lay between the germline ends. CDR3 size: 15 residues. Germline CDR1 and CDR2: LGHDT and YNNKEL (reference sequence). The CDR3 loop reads CASSHHRTDGTEAFF. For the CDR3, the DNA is TGTGCCAGCAGCCATCACAGGACTGATGGCACTGAAGCTTTCTTT.